This entry lists 29 T cell receptor beta chains sequenced from one sample in a study of breast tumors, draining lymph nodes, adjacent tissues. The lymph nodes were axillary draining lymph nodes from breast cancer patients. MiXCR, run by TCRdb on the multiplex PCR reads, gives a single entry per CDR3 protein. The table records fewer than 200,000 distinct CDR3 sequences, about 33% of them present only once. What was sequenced was axillary lymph node tissue. These receptor sequences come from a female donor with breast cancer. Some clones in this sample may be carry-over from other donors' samples.

This clonotype was detected ten times or more. This chain uses TRBV19 with TRBJ2-5, with TRBD2 as a possible D gene (6 bases). This CDR3 spans 16 amino acids. V was clipped by 1 base and J by 1 base, with 13 bases between them. Germline-derived CDR1 and CDR2 are LNHDA and SQIVND (reference sequence). CDR3 sequence reads: CASSIVYAGPQETQYF. The CDR3 region has the DNA TGTGCCAGTAGTATAGTCTACGCGGGGCCCCAAGAGACCCAGTACTTC.

This clonotype was recorded at least ten times. This chain uses TRBV7-6 with TRBJ2-1; 12 bases agree with TRBD2. CDR1 and CDR2 (germline): SGHVS, FNYEAQ. This CDR3 has 18 amino acids. J lost 1 base, V lost 1 base, and 5 bases had no gene match. The CDR3 is CASSLGRLAGESYNEQFF. As DNA, the CDR3 is TGTGCCAGCAGCTTAGGCCGACTAGCGGGAGAATCCTACAATGAGCAGTTCTTC.

The V call is TRBV12-3 or TRBV12-4, the J call TRBJ1-4, with a possible D match to TRBD1 (5 bases). Trimming left V 5 bases short and J 8 bases short, with 18 bases between. The CDR3 length is 15 residues. The CDR3, as DNA: TGTGCCAGCAGTCCATCGACAGTTCATCCCGAAAAACTGTTTTTT. As protein: CASSPSTVHPEKLFF.

This clonotype turned up a few times. The chain employs TRBV5-4 and TRBJ2-1; a weak D match, TRBD2 (7 bases). The CDR3 runs to 16 residues. V gave up 3 bases and J gave up 3 bases, with 16 bases separating them. Germline CDR1 is SGHNT and CDR2 is YYREEE (reference sequence). CDR3 nucleotide sequence: TGTGCCAGCAGCTCGGCGACCGGGGGGCTCTACAATGAGCAGTTCTTC. Amino acids: CASSSATGGLYNEQFF.

This clonotype was seen many times. The V and J genes are TRBV6-6 and TRBJ1-3; TRBD1 matches 8 bases. This CDR3 has 15 residues. Trimming took 4 bases from V and 1 from J; bases not matched to a gene: 3. Germline CDR1 MNHNY, CDR2 SVGAGI (reference sequence). The CDR3 DNA sequence: TGTGCCAGCAGTTCGTACAGGGGGTCTGGAAACACCATATATTTT. It translates to CASSSYRGSGNTIYF.

There are a few counts of this clonotype. One base away lies a much larger clone, so this may be a sequencing read error. This rearrangement joins TRBV29-1 to TRBJ2-7, with D possibly TRBD1 on 5 matching bases. The CDR3 has 12 amino acids. V lost 1 base and J 12 bases, leaving 16 bases between the germline ends. Germline CDR1 reads SQVTM; CDR2 reads ANQGSEA. CDR3 sequence (DNA): TGCAGCGTTGAAGGTCGAACAACACAGGCGTACTTC. Its translation: CSVEGRTTQAYF.

The chain links TRBV6-6 to TRBJ1-2; D gene ambiguous. V was shortened by 7 bases and J by 6 bases, with 30 bases between the two germline ends. CDR3 length: 18 amino acids. Per germline, CDR1 MNHNY and CDR2 SVGAGI (reference sequence). CDR3 sequence (DNA): TGTGCCAGCATCCGGACCCCCACTGGTAGGTCGTCCAACCATGGCTACACCTTC. This translates into CASIRTPTGRSSNHGYTF.

This clonotype was recorded at least ten times. The chain is built from TRBV20-1 and TRBJ1-3; D unclear. The V end lost 0 bases, the J end lost 4 bases, and 7 bases lay between the germline ends. The CDR3 spans 13 residues. Looked up from germline, CDR1 is DFQATT and CDR2 is SNEGSKA (reference sequence). The CDR3 coding sequence is TGCAGTGCTAGAGACCCAGACGGAAACACCATATATTTT. Translated, it gives CSARDPDGNTIYF.

This clonotype has ten or more counts. V usage is TRBV13 and J usage is TRBJ1-4; maybe TRBD1 (5 bases). CDR3 length: 15 residues. Germline V gene sequence: CDR1 PRHDT, CDR2 FYEKMQ (reference sequence). The ends were cut back, 5 bases at V and 2 bases at J, with 12 bases in the middle. CDR3 nucleotides: TGTGCCAGCAGCCCCCCGGGACGGACTAATGAAAAACTGTTTTTT. This translates into CASSPPGRTNEKLFF.

This clonotype was observed at least ten times. This rearrangement joins TRBV30 to TRBJ1-2; no definite D call. Trimming left V 0 bases short and J 4 bases short, with 12 bases between. This CDR3 comprises 14 residues. Germline V lookup: CDR1 GTSNPN, CDR2 SVGIG (reference sequence). CDR3 sequence (DNA): TGTGCCTGGAGTGTACAAACAGCCCTCTATGGCTACACCTTC. Amino acids: CAWSVQTALYGYTF.

V is TRBV5-6 and J is TRBJ1-4, with TRBD1 identical over 12 bases. With V trimmed by 3 bases and J by 8 bases, 5 bases remained unmatched. This CDR3 is 15 amino acids long. Germline V gene lookup returns CDR1 SGHDT and CDR2 YYEEEE. DNA for the CDR3: TGTGCCAGCAGCTCAACCGGGACAGGGGGCGAAAAACTGTTTTTT. Translation: CASSSTGTGGEKLFF.

Concerning this clonotype itself: The DNA is omitted, as the CDR3 cannot be located on it reliably, and the CDR3 follows TCRdb's listing. The CDR3 protein is CASSSDRVSYEQYFGPGTIYF. The chain employs TRBV12-3 or TRBV12-4 and TRBJ1-3; the table names TRBD1, a call not compared with the DNA. With termini counted, the CDR3 has 21 amino acids.

The V gene is TRBV14, the J gene TRBJ1-1; perhaps TRBD1 as D (5 bases). Germline CDR1 SGHDN, CDR2 FVKESK. V was pared by 4 bases and J by 5 bases, with 11 bases between. The length of the CDR3 is 13 residues. The DNA of the CDR3 is TGTGCCAGCAGCCTCCAAGGGGTGACTGAAGCTTTCTTT. Translating it yields CASSLQGVTEAFF.

This clonotype appeared many times. The chain has TRBV11-2 and TRBJ2-1; 9 bases are a match to TRBD1. Germline V CDR1 and CDR2: SGHAT, FQNNGV. The CDR3 has 15 amino acids. Trimming cost V 6 bases and J 4 bases; bases outside gene matches: 7. As DNA, the CDR3 is TGTGCCAGCAGAAGCTCGGGACAGGGATACAATGAGCAGTTCTTC. As protein: CASRSSGQGYNEQFF.

This clonotype was recorded at least ten times. The V and J genes are TRBV5-6 and TRBJ2-5; 13 bases are shared with TRBD2. The CDR3 runs to 16 residues. Trimming at V came to 4 bases and at J to 7 bases, leaving 10 bases not matched to a gene. Germline assignment: CDR1 SGHDT and CDR2 YYEEEE. CDR3 in amino acids: CASSHGLAGEGWTQYF. In nucleotides, the CDR3 is TGTGCCAGCAGCCACGGACTAGCGGGAGAAGGGTGGACCCAGTACTTC. Filled out from reference TRBV5-6 and TRBJ2-5, the complete variable domain reads DAGVTQSPTHLIKTRGQQVTLRCSPKSGHDTVSWYQQALGQGPQFIFQYYEEEERQRGNFPDRFSGHQFPNYSSELNVNALLLGDSALYLCASSHGLAGEGWTQYFGPGTRLLVL.

The sample holds many counts of this clonotype. The CDR3 DNA reads as TGTGCCAGCAGTTACTTCTATCTGGACAGAGACCAAGAGACCCAGTACTTC. This encodes CASSYFYLDRDQETQYF. V gene TRBV5-6 combines with J gene TRBJ2-5; perhaps TRBD1 as D (6 bases). The ends were cut back, 5 bases at V and 0 bases at J, with 20 bases in the middle. The CDR3 is made up of 17 amino acids. The germline V gene has CDR1 SGHDT and CDR2 YYEEEE.

This clonotype was recorded at least ten times. The chain recombines TRBV10-3 with TRBJ1-2, with TRBD1 identical over 8 bases. The germline V gene has CDR1 ENHRY and CDR2 SYGVKD. J was trimmed by 4 bases and V by 2 bases; bases with no gene match: 9. The CDR3 has 16 residues. CDR3 protein: CAISEPWTGPTYGYTF. In nucleotides, the CDR3 is TGTGCCATCAGTGAGCCGTGGACAGGGCCCACCTATGGCTACACCTTC.

This clonotype has ten or more counts. V and J are TRBV11-3 and TRBJ1-3; perhaps TRBD1 as D (6 bases). Per the germline V gene, CDR1 is SGHNT and CDR2 is YENEEA. The CDR3 runs 16 residues. The ends were cut back, 5 bases at V and 0 bases at J, with 14 bases in the middle. The CDR3 bases are TGTGCCAGCAGCGCCCGATTACAGGGCTCTGGAAACACCATATATTTT. This translates into CASSARLQGSGNTIYF.

Of note for this clonotype: The CDR3 ends on some other residue instead of the conserved phenylalanine or tryptophan, so this is likely a read error. The rearrangement links TRBV2 to TRBJ2-5; D may match TRBD1 or TRBD2 (5 bases each). The CDR3 has 14 amino acids. V was trimmed by 3 bases and J by 1 base, leaving 9 bases between them. The germline gives CDR1 SNHLY, CDR2 FYNNEI. Here the CDR3 DNA reads TGTGCCAGCAGTGAGACTGGGACCCAAGAGACCCAGTACTAC. This encodes CASSETGTQETQYY.

This clonotype was counted at least ten times. At one of its ends the junction is not consistent with the germline gene, which may arise from a read error. This chain connects TRBV7-8 to TRBJ2-7; TRBD2 agrees at 7 bases. CDR1 SGHVS and CDR2 FQNEAQ come from the germline V gene. The CDR3 has 15 residues. In DNA form, the CDR3 reads TGTGCCAGCAGCTTAGAGCCTAGCGGATACTACGAGCAATACTTC. Protein product: CASSLEPSGYYEQYF.

The CDR3 protein is CASRVTGGTSDTQYF. The CDR3 bases are TGTGCCAGCAGGGTTACAGGGGGAACCTCAGATACGCAGTATTTT. The chain combines TRBV12-3 or TRBV12-4 with TRBJ2-3; 8 bases align to TRBD1. The length of the CDR3 is 15 residues. The V gene end was trimmed by 6 bases and the J gene end by 4 bases; junction bases not matched to a gene: 9.

This clonotype has at least ten counts. This chain joins TRBV29-1 and TRBJ2-1, with D possibly TRBD1 on 5 matching bases. CDR1 is SQVTM, CDR2 ANQGSEA, per germline. Trimming cost V 8 bases and J 9 bases, with 20 bases left between them. The CDR3 extends over 13 amino acids. The CDR3 is CSPLIGSQGEQFF. DNA for the CDR3: TGCAGCCCTCTAATCGGATCCCAGGGTGAGCAGTTCTTC.

A word on this clonotype: Since the CDR3 does not end with the conserved phenylalanine or tryptophan, this likely comes from a read error. The V call is TRBV5-5, the J call TRBJ2-5, with TRBD1 matching 8 bases. Germline loops: CDR1 SGHKS, CDR2 YYEKEE (reference sequence). The CDR3 covers 14 residues. Losses at the gene ends were 4 bases for V and 5 bases for J; bases not matched to a gene: 7. The CDR3 region has the DNA TGTGCCAGCAGCCAGACAGGGGCAGGGGAGACCCAGTACGTC. Amino acids: CASSQTGAGETQYV.

This clonotype was counted only a few times. Sequence at one end of the junction differs from germline and may be a read error. V and J are TRBV7-2 and TRBJ1-2; TRBD1 matches at 10 bases. From germline, CDR1 is SGHTA and CDR2 FQGNSA. CDR3 length equals 15 residues. CDR3 sequence: CASSFRQGARGGYPF. Written as DNA, the CDR3 is TGTGCCAGCAGCTTCCGACAGGGGGCGCGTGGGGGCTACCCCTTC.

This clonotype has ten or more counts. V is TRBV30 and J is TRBJ2-3; perhaps TRBD1 as D (5 bases). Looked up from germline, CDR1 is GTSNPN and CDR2 is SVGIG (reference sequence). The CDR3 runs 14 residues. The germline V and J ends were trimmed by 2 bases and 6 bases, with 15 bases remaining between them. CDR3 protein: CAWSHPPGRDTQYF. In nucleotides, the CDR3 is TGTGCCTGGAGTCATCCGCCAGGGCGGGATACGCAGTATTTT.

About this clonotype: Germline is not matched at one junction end, which may reflect a read error. V is TRBV6-1 and J is TRBJ1-2; no clear D. The CDR3 runs to 13 residues. CDR1 and CDR2 (germline): MNHNS, SASEGT. The CDR3 nucleotides are TGTGCCAGCGGTGAACCCCGGCGAAATGGCTACACCTTC. Translated, it gives CASGEPRRNGYTF.

This clonotype has at least ten counts. The CDR3 coding sequence is TGCAGCCCCCCCCGGGATACGCAGTATTTT. It encodes CSPPRDTQYF. V usage is TRBV29-1 and J usage is TRBJ2-3; D is unresolved. The CDR3 covers 10 residues. Trimming pared 8 bases from V and 6 bases from J, leaving 9 bases between. Germline CDR1 and CDR2: SQVTM and ANQGSEA.

Here the CDR3 reads CSARAANQPQYF. CDR3 DNA: TGCAGTGCTAGAGCTGCCAATCAGCCCCAGTACTTC. This sequence joins TRBV20-1 and TRBJ2-5, with no clear D. The V end was cut by 1 base, the J end by 9 bases, with 12 bases between. This CDR3 is built from 12 residues. CDR1 DFQATT and CDR2 SNEGSKA come from the germline V gene (reference sequence).

This clonotype was detected a few times. The chain employs TRBV27 and TRBJ2-7; the match to TRBD1 covers 8 bases. V lost 0 bases and J lost 5; bases outside the gene matches: 6. The CDR3 has 15 residues. From germline, CDR1 is MNHEY and CDR2 SMNVEV (reference sequence). CDR3 DNA: TGTGCCAGCAGTTTATCTGACAGGGGTGGCGACGAGCAGTACTTC. As protein: CASSLSDRGGDEQYF.